Listed here are 24 T cell receptor beta chains from one sample, sequenced in a study of breast tumors, draining lymph nodes, adjacent tissues. Axillary draining lymph nodes of breast cancer patients supplied the node samples. TCRdb ran MiXCR on the multiplex PCR reads and lists one entry per CDR3 protein. The sample yields 150,000 or so distinct CDR3 sequences, 30% to 35% seen once. The specimen sequenced was axillary lymph node tissue. The receptors were sampled from a female donor with breast cancer. Some clones in this sample may be carry-over from other donors' samples.

This rearrangement joins TRBV7-9 to TRBJ1-4; D is unresolved. Germline V gene lookup returns CDR1 SEHNR and CDR2 FQNEAQ (reference sequence). The V and J ends lost 10 bases and 7 bases respectively, with 16 bases between them. This CDR3 spans 13 amino acids. CDR3 protein: CATKDPRGEKLFF. The CDR3 DNA follows: TGTGCCACCAAAGACCCCCGGGGTGAAAAACTGTTTTTT.

The chain carries TRBV4-3 and TRBJ2-2, with 9 positions matching TRBD1. The CDR3 contains 15 residues. V lost 4 bases, J lost 4 bases, and 4 bases stayed unmatched. Germline assignment: CDR1 LGHNA and CDR2 YSLEER. CDR3 DNA sequence: TGCGCCAGCAGCCCCGGACAGGGGATCACCGGGGAGCTGTTTTTT. Translated, it gives CASSPGQGITGELFF.

Points on this clonotype: This may be a read error, as it is one base from a much larger clone. The genes are TRBV28 and TRBJ1-6; D uncertain. Germline V lookup: CDR1 MDHEN, CDR2 SYDVKM. The CDR3 consists of 15 residues. Here the CDR3 reads CACSPTRDYNSPLHF. The CDR3 DNA sequence: TGTGCCTGCAGCCCGACGAGGGACTATAATTCACCCCTCCACTTT.

The rearrangement links TRBV12-3 or TRBV12-4 to TRBJ2-5; the match to TRBD1 covers 9 bases. Trimming cost V 2 bases and J 4 bases; bases outside gene matches: 5. The CDR3 is 15 residues long. The CDR3 DNA follows: TGTGCCAGCAGTTTAAGACGGGGACAGGGAGAGACCCAGTACTTC. This codes for CASSLRRGQGETQYF.

This clonotype appeared many times. The rearrangement links TRBV5-1 to TRBJ2-3, with TRBD2 identical over 10 bases. This CDR3 is built from 15 residues. The V gene's germline CDR1 is SGHRS and CDR2 YFSETQ. The junction had 4 bases not matched to a gene; V was cut back by 4 bases and J by 2 bases. The CDR3 sequence: CASSPGLAVTDTQYF. CDR3 in DNA: TGCGCCAGCAGCCCAGGACTAGCGGTCACAGATACGCAGTATTTT.

This clonotype has at least ten counts. V usage is TRBV11-1 and J usage is TRBJ2-1; the match to TRBD2 covers 11 bases. This CDR3 region has 18 residues. V gave up 3 bases and J gave up 0 bases; unmatched junction bases: 7. The V gene's germline CDR1 is SGHAT and CDR2 FQDESV (reference sequence). The CDR3 nucleotides read TGTGCCAGCAGCTTGCGCAACCTAGCGGGGGGCTCCTACAATGAGCAGTTCTTC. Encoded protein: CASSLRNLAGGSYNEQFF.

This clonotype was detected ten times or more. The chain couples TRBV19 to TRBJ1-5; D is possibly TRBD1 (5 bases). The germline V and J ends were trimmed by 3 bases and 0 bases, with 9 bases remaining between them. CDR1 is LNHDA, CDR2 SQIVND, per germline (reference sequence). The CDR3 is made up of 15 amino acids. The CDR3 DNA reads as TGTGCCAGTAGTATCGAGGGGTATAGCAATCAGCCCCAGCATTTT. Translation gives CASSIEGYSNQPQHF.

Comments on this clonotype: This is likely a read error, given that the CDR3 carries no conserved phenylalanine or tryptophan at its end. The rearrangement links TRBV10-2 to TRBJ1-2; D remains unclear. Germline CDR1 and CDR2: WSHSY and SAAADI. The CDR3 runs to 15 residues. CDR3 protein: CASSEWSTTNYDYTS. In DNA form, the CDR3 reads TGCGCCAGCAGTGAGTGGAGTACCACGAACTATGACTACACCTCC.

Concerning this clonotype itself: One end of the junction fails to match germline, which may point to a read error. The chain employs TRBV11-3 and TRBJ2-1; TRBD1 might be the D (6 bases). CDR3 size: 12 residues. Germline assignment: CDR1 SGHNT and CDR2 YENEEA. The CDR3 sequence is CASNFQGNEQLF. For the CDR3, the DNA is TGTGCCAGCAACTTTCAGGGGAATGAGCAGCTCTTC.

This chain links TRBV5-4 with TRBJ2-2; TRBD2 aligns across 12 bases. The CDR3 is 19 amino acids. CDR1 SGHNT and CDR2 YYREEE come from the germline V gene (reference sequence). With V trimmed by 0 bases and J by 1 base, 7 bases remained unmatched. CDR3 in DNA: TGTGCCAGCAGCTTGGAACTAGCGGGAGGTGTCGAGAACACCGGGGAGCTGTTTTTT. Its protein is CASSLELAGGVENTGELFF.

This clonotype was found many times. The rearrangement links TRBV27 to TRBJ1-4; 8 bases line up with TRBD1. The germline V gene has CDR1 MNHEY and CDR2 SMNVEV (reference sequence). CDR3 length equals 15 residues. J gave up 6 bases and V 0 bases, and 3 bases lay outside the gene matches. CDR3 bases: TGTGCCAGCAGTTTATCTCCAGGGGGCGATGAAAAACTGTTTTTT. This translates into CASSLSPGGDEKLFF.

Many counts were recorded for this clonotype. The V and J genes are TRBV5-1 and TRBJ1-2, with D possibly being TRBD1 (5 bases). Germline loops: CDR1 SGHRS, CDR2 YFSETQ. V dropped 4 bases and J dropped 4 bases, with 17 bases sitting between them. This CDR3 spans 15 amino acids. CDR3 residues: CASSVAGTGSYGYTF. CDR3 nucleotides: TGCGCCAGCAGCGTAGCCGGGACGGGATCCTATGGCTACACCTTC.

This chain connects TRBV20-1 to TRBJ2-5; a weak D match, TRBD2 (5 bases). CDR1 is DFQATT, CDR2 SNEGSKA, per germline (reference sequence). This CDR3 spans 13 amino acids. V was pared by 6 bases and J by 7 bases, with 18 bases between. The CDR3 region is CSANGVGVGTQYF. The CDR3 DNA sequence: TGCAGTGCAAACGGGGTGGGAGTAGGGACCCAGTACTTC.

The sample holds many counts of this clonotype. The gene calls are TRBV7-9 and TRBJ2-3; D is uncertain. CDR1 is SEHNR, CDR2 FQNEAQ, per germline (reference sequence). The CDR3 contains 13 residues. Trimming took off 5 bases at V and 2 bases at J, with 8 bases between the two ends. CDR3 in amino acids: CASSTQNTDTQYF. Here the CDR3 DNA reads TGTGCCAGCAGCACTCAAAACACAGATACGCAGTATTTT. Looking up the rest from reference TRBV7-9 and TRBJ2-3 gives the full variable domain: DTGVSQNPRHKITKRGQNVTFRCDPISEHNRLYWYRQTLGQGPEFLTYFQNEAQLEKSRLLSDRFSAERPKGSFSTLEIQRTEQGDSAMYLCASSTQNTDTQYFGPGTRLTVL.

Points on this clonotype: The limits of the CDR3 on the DNA are not certain, so only TCRdb's listed CDR3 is given. The chain recombines TRBV7-3 with TRBJ2-3; the D call in the table, TRBD2, was not verified against the DNA. The CDR3 length is 22 residues, termini included. Germline V CDR1 and CDR2: SGHTA, FQGTGA. CDR3 amino acids: CASSLGAGSPLHFGGRADTQYF.

Of note for this clonotype: This could be a read error, since a much larger clone is one nucleotide away. Because the CDR3 is missing its conserved closing phenylalanine or tryptophan, this is likely a read error. The genes are TRBV9 and TRBJ1-2; D remains unclear. Germline V lookup: CDR1 SGDLS, CDR2 YYNGEE. The CDR3 covers 13 residues. With 3 bases removed from V and 5 bases from J, the gap between germline ends came to 11 bases. The CDR3 DNA reads as TGTGCCAGCAGCGGGGAAGGGCAGTATGGCTACACCTCC. Its protein product is CASSGEGQYGYTS.

This clonotype was observed many times. The rearrangement uses TRBV3-1 and TRBJ2-5; 9 positions match TRBD1. The CDR3 length is 18 residues. V was clipped by 1 base and J by 5 bases; unmatched bases: 14. CDR1 is LGHDT and CDR2 is YNNKEL in the germline V gene (reference sequence). CDR3 loop: CASSQGLTGGRPEETQYF. The CDR3 nucleotides are TGTGCCAGCAGCCAAGGACTGACAGGGGGTAGACCCGAGGAGACCCAGTACTTC.

With respect to this clonotype: The CDR3 end shows no conserved phenylalanine or tryptophan, and so a read error is likely. The rearrangement uses TRBV20-1 and TRBJ2-7; 7 bases fit TRBD1. The CDR3 is 14 amino acids. V gave up 0 bases and J gave up 6 bases; unmatched junction bases: 8. Germline CDR1 DFQATT, CDR2 SNEGSKA (reference sequence). The CDR3 region is CSARDRQGAFEQYL. Written as DNA, the CDR3 is TGCAGTGCTAGAGACCGACAGGGCGCCTTCGAGCAGTACCTC.

This clonotype was observed many times. The V gene is TRBV6-1, the J gene TRBJ2-7; 7 nucleotides line up with TRBD1. The ends lost 7 bases at V and 3 bases at J; junction bases unmatched: 15. The CDR3 is 16 residues long. Germline CDR1 and CDR2: MNHNS and SASEGT. The DNA for the CDR3 is TGTGCCAGCACCCAGCGCCCGGGACAGATAAACTACGAGCAGTACTTC. This encodes CASTQRPGQINYEQYF.

This sequence joins TRBV12-3 or TRBV12-4 and TRBJ2-5; D gene ambiguous. V lost 3 bases and J lost 1, with 6 bases in between. This CDR3 spans 13 amino acids. This CDR3 reads CASSFYGQETQYF. In nucleotides, the CDR3 is TGTGCCAGCAGTTTCTACGGCCAAGAGACCCAGTACTTC.

The V call is TRBV7-2, the J call TRBJ2-3, with TRBD2 identical over 12 bases. Looked up from germline, CDR1 is SGHTA and CDR2 is FQGNSA. The J segment lost 6 bases and the V segment lost 4 bases, leaving 5 bases of the junction unmatched. This CDR3 comprises 15 residues. CDR3 coding DNA: TGTGCCAGCAGCTCCCGAACTAGCGGGGGGGATACGCAGTATTTT. This encodes CASSSRTSGGDTQYF.

This clonotype appeared many times. This chain uses TRBV7-3 with TRBJ2-3; D may be TRBD1 (6 bases). Trimming pared 5 bases from V and 4 bases from J, leaving 13 bases between. CDR1 and CDR2 from the germline V gene are SGHTA and FQGTGA. The CDR3 sequence is 14 residues long. The CDR3: CASSPGQLADTQYF. The CDR3 nucleotides read TGTGCCAGCAGCCCCGGACAGCTCGCAGATACGCAGTATTTT.

A remark on this clonotype: Just one base apart from a much larger clone, this may be a read error. The rearrangement uses TRBV28 and TRBJ2-2; D gene uncertain. The CDR3 loop spans 13 amino acids. CDR1 and CDR2 from the germline V gene are MDHEN and SYDVKM. In DNA form, the CDR3 reads TGTGCAAGTACGGGCTTAAACACCGGGGAGCTGTTTTTT. Translation: CASTGLNTGELFF.

This clonotype was counted at least ten times. This sequence joins TRBV24-1 and TRBJ1-5; TRBD1 is a possible D gene (6 bases). The V end lost 3 bases, the J end lost 6 bases, and 11 bases lay between the germline ends. Per germline, CDR1 KGHDR and CDR2 SFDVKD. CDR3 length: 14 amino acids. The DNA of the CDR3 is TGTGCCACCAGTGATCCGACAGGTGTTCAGCCCCAGCATTTT. Its protein product is CATSDPTGVQPQHF.